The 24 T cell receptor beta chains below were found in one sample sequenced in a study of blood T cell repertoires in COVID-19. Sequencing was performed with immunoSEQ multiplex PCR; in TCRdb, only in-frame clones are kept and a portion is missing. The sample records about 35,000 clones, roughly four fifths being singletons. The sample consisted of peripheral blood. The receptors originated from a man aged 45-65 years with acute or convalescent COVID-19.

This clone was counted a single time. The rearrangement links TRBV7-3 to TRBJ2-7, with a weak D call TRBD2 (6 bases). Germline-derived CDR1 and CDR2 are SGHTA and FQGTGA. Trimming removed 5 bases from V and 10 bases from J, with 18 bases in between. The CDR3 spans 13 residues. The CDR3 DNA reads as TGTGCCAGCAGCCCGGAATGGGGCGGGGAACAGTACTTC. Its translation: CASSPEWGGEQYF.

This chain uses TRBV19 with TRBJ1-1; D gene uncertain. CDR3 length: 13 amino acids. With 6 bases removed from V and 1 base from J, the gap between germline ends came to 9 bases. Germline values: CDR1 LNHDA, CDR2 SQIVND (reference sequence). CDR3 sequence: CASRTTWNTEAFF. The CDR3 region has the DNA TGTGCCAGTAGAACTACTTGGAACACTGAAGCTTTCTTT.

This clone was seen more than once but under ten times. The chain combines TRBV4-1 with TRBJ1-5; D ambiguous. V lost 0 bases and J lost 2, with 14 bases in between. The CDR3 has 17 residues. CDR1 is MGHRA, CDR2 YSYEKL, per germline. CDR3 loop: CASSQELAVIRNQPQHF. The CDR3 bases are TGCGCCAGCAGCCAAGAGTTGGCAGTTATTCGCAATCAGCCCCAGCATTTT.

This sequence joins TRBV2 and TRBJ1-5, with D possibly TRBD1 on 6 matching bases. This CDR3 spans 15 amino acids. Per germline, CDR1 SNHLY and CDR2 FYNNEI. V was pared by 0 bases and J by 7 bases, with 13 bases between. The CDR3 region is CASSEARGAGQPQHF. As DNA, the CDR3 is TGTGCCAGCAGTGAAGCGCGGGGGGCTGGGCAGCCCCAGCATTTT.

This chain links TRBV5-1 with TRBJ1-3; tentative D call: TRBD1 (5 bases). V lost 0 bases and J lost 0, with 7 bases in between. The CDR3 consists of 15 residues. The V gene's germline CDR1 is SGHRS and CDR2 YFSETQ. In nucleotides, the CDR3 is TGCGCCAGCAGCTTGGCTACAGGCTCTGGAAACACCATATATTTT. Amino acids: CASSLATGSGNTIYF.

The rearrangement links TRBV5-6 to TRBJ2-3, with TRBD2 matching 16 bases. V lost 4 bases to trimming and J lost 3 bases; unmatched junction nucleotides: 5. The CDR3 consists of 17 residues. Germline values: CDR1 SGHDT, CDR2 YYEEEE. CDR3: CASSHGTSGRGTDTQYF. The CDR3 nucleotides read TGTGCCAGCAGCCACGGGACTAGCGGGAGGGGAACAGATACGCAGTATTTT. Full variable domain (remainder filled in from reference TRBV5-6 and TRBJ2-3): DAGVTQSPTHLIKTRGQQVTLRCSPKSGHDTVSWYQQALGQGPQFIFQYYEEEERQRGNFPDRFSGHQFPNYSSELNVNALLLGDSALYLCASSHGTSGRGTDTQYFGPGTRLTVL.

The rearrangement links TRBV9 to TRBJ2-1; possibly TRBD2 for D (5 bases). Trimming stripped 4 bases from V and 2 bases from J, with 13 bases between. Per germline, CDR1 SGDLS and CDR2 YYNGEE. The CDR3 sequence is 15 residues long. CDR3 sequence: CASSLRRDPYNEQFF. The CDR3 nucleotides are TGTGCCAGCAGCTTACGACGGGATCCCTACAATGAGCAGTTCTTC.

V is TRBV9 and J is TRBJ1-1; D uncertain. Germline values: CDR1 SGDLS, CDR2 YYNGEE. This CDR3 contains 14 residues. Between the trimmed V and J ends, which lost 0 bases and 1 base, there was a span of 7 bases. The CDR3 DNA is TGTGCCAGCAGCGTAGTGGCTGAGAACACTGAAGCTTTCTTT. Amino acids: CASSVVAENTEAFF.

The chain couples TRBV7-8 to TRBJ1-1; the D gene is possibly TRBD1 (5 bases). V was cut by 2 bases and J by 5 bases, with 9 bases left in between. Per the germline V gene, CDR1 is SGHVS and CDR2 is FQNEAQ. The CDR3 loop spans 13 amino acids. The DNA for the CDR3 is TGTGCCAGCAGCTTACAGGGTGGAACTGAAGCTTTCTTT. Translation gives CASSLQGGTEAFF.

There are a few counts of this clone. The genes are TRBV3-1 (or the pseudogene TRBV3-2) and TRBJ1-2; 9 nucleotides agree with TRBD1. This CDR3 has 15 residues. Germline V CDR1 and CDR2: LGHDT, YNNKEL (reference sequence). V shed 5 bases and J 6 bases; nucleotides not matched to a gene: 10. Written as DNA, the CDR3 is TGTGCCAGCAGCGCCGGGACAGGGATATGGCATGGCTACACCTTC. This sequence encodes CASSAGTGIWHGYTF.

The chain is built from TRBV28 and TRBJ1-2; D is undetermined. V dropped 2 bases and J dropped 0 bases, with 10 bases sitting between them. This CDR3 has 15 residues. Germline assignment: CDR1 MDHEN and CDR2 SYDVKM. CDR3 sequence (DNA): TGTGCCAGCAGTTTAGCTAGACTTACTAACTATGGCTACACCTTC. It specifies CASSLARLTNYGYTF.

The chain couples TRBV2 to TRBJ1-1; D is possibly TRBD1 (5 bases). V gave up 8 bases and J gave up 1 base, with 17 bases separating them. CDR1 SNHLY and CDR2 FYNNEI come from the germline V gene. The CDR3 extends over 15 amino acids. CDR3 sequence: CASYAPGLRNTEAFF. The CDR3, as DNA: TGTGCCAGCTATGCTCCGGGACTGAGGAACACTGAAGCTTTCTTT.

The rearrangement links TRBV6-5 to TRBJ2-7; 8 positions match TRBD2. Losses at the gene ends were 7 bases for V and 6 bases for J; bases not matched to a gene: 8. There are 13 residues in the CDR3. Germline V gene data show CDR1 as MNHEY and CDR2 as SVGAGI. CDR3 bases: TGTGCCAGCACCAACGGGGGGGTGGGCGAGCAGTACTTC. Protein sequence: CASTNGGVGEQYF.

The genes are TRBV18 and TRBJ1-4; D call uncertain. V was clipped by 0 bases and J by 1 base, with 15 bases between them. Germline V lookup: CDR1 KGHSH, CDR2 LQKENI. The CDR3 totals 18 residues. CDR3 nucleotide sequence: TGTGCCAGCTCACCACCGAATGCTCCCGGACTAACTAATGAAAAACTGTTTTTT. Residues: CASSPPNAPGLTNEKLFF.

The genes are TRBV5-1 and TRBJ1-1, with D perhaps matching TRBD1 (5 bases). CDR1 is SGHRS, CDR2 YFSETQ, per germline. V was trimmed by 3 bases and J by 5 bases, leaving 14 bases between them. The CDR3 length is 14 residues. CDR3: CASSSQGDWTEAFF. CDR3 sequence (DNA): TGCGCCAGCAGCTCCCAGGGCGATTGGACTGAAGCTTTCTTT.

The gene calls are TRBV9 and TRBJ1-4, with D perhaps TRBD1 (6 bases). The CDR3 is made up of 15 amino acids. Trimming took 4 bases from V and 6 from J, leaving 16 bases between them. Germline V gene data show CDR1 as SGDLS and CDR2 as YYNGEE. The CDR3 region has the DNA TGTGCCAGCAGCCTAGGGCACAGGGCTTATGAAAAACTGTTTTTT. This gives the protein CASSLGHRAYEKLFF.

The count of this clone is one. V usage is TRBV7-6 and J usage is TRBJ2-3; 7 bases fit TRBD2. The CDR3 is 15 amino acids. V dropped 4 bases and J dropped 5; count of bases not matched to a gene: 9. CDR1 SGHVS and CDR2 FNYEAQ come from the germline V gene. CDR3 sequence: CASSWGGRRGDTQYF. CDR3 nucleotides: TGTGCCAGCAGCTGGGGAGGGAGGCGGGGAGATACGCAGTATTTT.

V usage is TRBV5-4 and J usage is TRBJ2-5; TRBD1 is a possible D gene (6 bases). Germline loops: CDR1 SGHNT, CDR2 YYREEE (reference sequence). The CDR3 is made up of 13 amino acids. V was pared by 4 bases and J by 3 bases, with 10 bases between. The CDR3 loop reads CASSKGVEETQYF. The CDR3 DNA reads TGTGCCAGCAGCAAGGGGGTGGAAGAGACCCAGTACTTC. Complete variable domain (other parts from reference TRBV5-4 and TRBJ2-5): ETGVTQSPTHLIKTRGQQVTLRCSSQSGHNTVSWYQQALGQGPQFIFQYYREEENGRGNFPPRFSGLQFPNYSSELNVNALELDDSALYLCASSKGVEETQYFGPGTRLLVL.

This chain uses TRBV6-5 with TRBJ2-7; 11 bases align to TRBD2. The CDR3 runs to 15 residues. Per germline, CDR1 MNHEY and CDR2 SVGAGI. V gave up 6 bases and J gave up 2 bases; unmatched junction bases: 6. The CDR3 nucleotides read TGTGCCAGCAGAGTAGCGGGAGGGTCGACCTACGAGCAGTACTTC. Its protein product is CASRVAGGSTYEQYF.

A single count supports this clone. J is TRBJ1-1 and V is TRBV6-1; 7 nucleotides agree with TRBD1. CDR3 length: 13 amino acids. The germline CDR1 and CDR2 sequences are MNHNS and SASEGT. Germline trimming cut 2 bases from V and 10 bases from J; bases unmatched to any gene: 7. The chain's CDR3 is CASSERRQGGAFF. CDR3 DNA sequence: TGTGCCAGCAGTGAAAGGCGACAGGGAGGAGCTTTCTTT.

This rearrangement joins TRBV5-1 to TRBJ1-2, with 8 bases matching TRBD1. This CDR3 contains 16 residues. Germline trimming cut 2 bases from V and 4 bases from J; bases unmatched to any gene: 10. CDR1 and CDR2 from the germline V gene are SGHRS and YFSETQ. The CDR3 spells CASSLGQGRRGYGYTF. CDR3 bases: TGCGCCAGCAGCTTAGGACAGGGAAGGCGGGGCTATGGCTACACCTTC.

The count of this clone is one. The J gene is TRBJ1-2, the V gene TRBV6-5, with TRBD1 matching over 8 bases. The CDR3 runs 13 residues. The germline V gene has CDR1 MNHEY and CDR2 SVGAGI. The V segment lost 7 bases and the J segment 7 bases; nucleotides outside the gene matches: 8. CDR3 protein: CASTSRGLRGYTF. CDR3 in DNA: TGTGCCAGCACATCCAGGGGGCTCCGTGGCTACACCTTC.

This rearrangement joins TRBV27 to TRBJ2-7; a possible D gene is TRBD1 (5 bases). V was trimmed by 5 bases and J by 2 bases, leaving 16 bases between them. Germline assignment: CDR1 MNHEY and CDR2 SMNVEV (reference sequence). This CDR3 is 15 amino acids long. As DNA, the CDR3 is TGTGCCAGCAGTCCCACAGGTTACCCAACCTACGAGCAGTACTTC. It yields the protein CASSPTGYPTYEQYF.

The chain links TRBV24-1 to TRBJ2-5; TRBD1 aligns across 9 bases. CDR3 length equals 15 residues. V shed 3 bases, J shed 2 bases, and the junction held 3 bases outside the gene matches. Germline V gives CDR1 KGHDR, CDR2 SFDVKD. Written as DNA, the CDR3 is TGTGCCACCAGTGATAGCGGACAGGGGCAAGAGACCCAGTACTTC. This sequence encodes CATSDSGQGQETQYF.